This passage covers 18 T cell receptor beta chains from one sample sequenced in a study of T-cell reconstitution after alpha-beta-depleted transplantation in children. A library of TCRbeta sequences, prepared with unique molecular identifiers, was generated. TCRdb reprocessed the PCR reads with MiXCR, giving one entry per CDR3 protein. The sample records about 500,000 distinct CDR3 sequences, around a third being singletons. Sample: PBMCs from the stem cell graft donor, taken from the stem cell graft. Source of these receptors: a human donor who donated a stem cell graft to a child with aplastic anemia.

This clonotype showed up just a few times. The genes are TRBV7-9 and TRBJ1-1, with a tentative D call TRBD1 (5 bases). Germline V gene lookup returns CDR1 SEHNR and CDR2 FQNEAQ (reference sequence). The V end was cut by 5 bases, the J end by 7 bases, with 11 bases between. CDR3 length equals 12 residues. CDR3 residues: CASSPIRVEAFF. CDR3 sequence (DNA): TGTGCCAGCAGCCCCATCAGGGTTGAAGCTTTCTTT. Drawing the rest from reference TRBV7-9 and TRBJ1-1, the complete variable domain is DTGVSQNPRHKITKRGQNVTFRCDPISEHNRLYWYRQTLGQGPEFLTYFQNEAQLEKSRLLSDRFSAERPKGSFSTLEIQRTEQGDSAMYLCASSPIRVEAFFGQGTRLTVV.

There are a few counts of this clonotype. The chain couples TRBV12-3 or TRBV12-4 to TRBJ2-7; TRBD1 might be the D (5 bases). This CDR3 is 11 amino acids long. With 5 bases removed from V and 9 bases from J, the gap between germline ends came to 11 bases. CDR3 amino acids: CASSPTGLQYF. As DNA, the CDR3 is TGTGCCAGCAGTCCCACAGGTTTGCAGTACTTC.

The V gene is TRBV20-1, the J gene TRBJ1-1; no clear D gene. The CDR3 spans 12 residues. The V end lost 5 bases, the J end lost 3 bases, and 10 bases lay between the germline ends. CDR1 and CDR2 (germline): DFQATT, SNEGSKA (reference sequence). The CDR3 DNA sequence: TGCAGTGCTCAAGCTTGGGACACTGAAGCTTTCTTT. Protein: CSAQAWDTEAFF.

V gene TRBV12-3 or TRBV12-4 combines with J gene TRBJ1-1; unclear D gene. This CDR3 comprises 15 residues. Trimming shortened V by 4 bases and J by 10 bases, and 22 bases separated the two germline ends. The CDR3 bases are TGTGCCAGCAGTTCCCTCGGCCGGGAGAGGGATCGAGCTTTCTTT. Translated: CASSSLGRERDRAFF.

This clonotype occurred a few times. The chain carries TRBV12-3 or TRBV12-4 and TRBJ2-1; 8 bases match TRBD1. With V trimmed by 3 bases and J by 3 bases, 4 bases remained unmatched. There are 15 residues in the CDR3. The CDR3 protein is CASSFVTGGYNEQFF. Written as DNA, the CDR3 is TGTGCCAGCAGTTTTGTCACAGGGGGCTACAATGAGCAGTTCTTC.

J is TRBJ1-1 and V is TRBV3-1, with 8 bases aligning to TRBD1. The V gene's germline CDR1 is LGHDT and CDR2 YNNKEL (reference sequence). CDR3 size: 16 residues. Trimming cost V 0 bases and J 4 bases; bases outside gene matches: 7. The CDR3 DNA is TGTGCCAGCAGCCAAGAGAGGACGGGGACAGGCACTGAAGCTTTCTTT. This translates into CASSQERTGTGTEAFF. Full variable domain (remainder filled in from reference TRBV3-1 and TRBJ1-1): DTAVSQTPKYLVTQMGNDKSIKCEQNLGHDTMYWYKQDSKKFLKIMFSYNNKELIINETVPNRFSPKSPDKAHLNLHINSLELGDSAVYFCASSQERTGTGTEAFFGQGTRLTVV.

This chain connects TRBV7-2 to TRBJ1-2; D not resolved. The CDR3 spans 14 residues. The V and J ends lost 1 base and 5 bases respectively, with 11 bases between them. Looked up from germline, CDR1 is SGHTA and CDR2 is FQGNSA. The CDR3 protein is CASSLEASGYGYTF. In DNA, the CDR3 is TGTGCCAGCAGCTTAGAAGCTTCCGGGTATGGCTACACCTTC.

This clonotype was seen a few times. This chain uses TRBV7-9 with TRBJ2-3; no reliable D call. V lost 0 bases and J lost 13, with 11 bases in between. The CDR3 runs to 12 residues. Germline lookup yields CDR1 SEHNR and CDR2 FQNEAQ (reference sequence). CDR3 nucleotides: TGTGCCAGCAGCTTAGCCCTTCATAACGAGTATTTT. Its protein is CASSLALHNEYF.

The V gene is TRBV15, the J gene TRBJ2-5, with 8 bases lining up with TRBD2. The V gene's germline CDR1 is LNHNV and CDR2 YYDKDF (reference sequence). The CDR3 is made up of 18 amino acids. Trimming removed 2 bases from V and 2 bases from J; junction bases left unmatched: 13. CDR3: CATSRLGVAGPPQETQYF. For the CDR3, the DNA is TGTGCCACCAGCAGACTCGGGGTAGCGGGACCCCCACAAGAGACCCAGTACTTC.

V usage is TRBV7-2 and J usage is TRBJ2-3; D perhaps matches TRBD1 (6 bases). Germline V gene data show CDR1 as SGHTA and CDR2 as FQGNSA. CDR3 length: 16 amino acids. With 5 bases removed from V and 0 bases from J, the gap between germline ends came to 15 bases. DNA of the CDR3: TGTGCCAGCAGCAAGTGGGGGACACTTAGCACAGATACGCAGTATTTT. Amino acids: CASSKWGTLSTDTQYF. The full variable domain, completed using reference TRBV7-2 and TRBJ2-3, is GAGVSQSPSNKVTEKGKDVELRCDPISGHTALYWYRQSLGQGLEFLIYFQGNSAPDKSGLPSDRFSAERTGGSVSTLTIQRTQQEDSAVYLCASSKWGTLSTDTQYFGPGTRLTVL.

This clonotype appeared a few times. Here the CDR3 DNA reads TGTGCCAGCAGCTCCTTCACCGGGGAGCTGTTTTTT. Translating it yields CASSSFTGELFF. V is TRBV7-6 and J is TRBJ2-2; D unclear. The germline gives CDR1 SGHVS, CDR2 FNYEAQ. This CDR3 spans 12 amino acids. V was cut by 4 bases and J by 4 bases, with 4 bases left in between.

The chain carries TRBV20-1 and TRBJ1-5, with D possibly matching TRBD1 (6 bases). The V end was cut by 3 bases, the J end by 8 bases, with 11 bases between. The CDR3 contains 12 residues. The germline CDR1 and CDR2 sequences are DFQATT and SNEGSKA (reference sequence). The CDR3 sequence is CSASGRTEPQHF. The DNA of the CDR3 is TGCAGTGCTAGCGGCAGGACAGAGCCCCAGCATTTT.

The rearrangement uses TRBV9 and TRBJ2-5, with 7 bases lining up with TRBD2. Per the germline V gene, CDR1 is SGDLS and CDR2 is YYNGEE. There are 15 residues in the CDR3. V shed 4 bases and J 4 bases; nucleotides not matched to a gene: 10. CDR3 sequence (DNA): TGTGCCAGCAGCTTAGGCGGGAGACGGGGAGAGACCCAGTACTTC. It specifies CASSLGGRRGETQYF. The whole variable domain, filled in from reference TRBV9 and TRBJ2-5, reads DSGVTQTPKHLITATGQRVTLRCSPRSGDLSVYWYQQSLDQGLQFLIQYYNGEERAKGNILERFSAQQFPDLHSELNLSSLELGDSALYFCASSLGGRRGETQYFGPGTRLLVL.

The chain employs TRBV28 and TRBJ1-1, with TRBD1 as a possible D gene (6 bases). Germline CDR1 MDHEN, CDR2 SYDVKM. Trimming stripped 2 bases from V and 7 bases from J, with 11 bases between. This CDR3 is built from 13 residues. In DNA form, the CDR3 reads TGTGCCAGCAGTTTAACAGGGTATTTTGAAGCTTTCTTT. The encoded protein is CASSLTGYFEAFF.

This clonotype has only a few counts. The chain joins TRBV20-1 to TRBJ1-2, with D possibly being TRBD1 (5 bases). This CDR3 is built from 14 residues. V lost 3 bases to trimming and J lost 4 bases, with 15 bases between them. In germline, CDR1 is DFQATT, CDR2 SNEGSKA (reference sequence). CDR3 protein: CSASGSGIIYGYTF. CDR3 bases: TGCAGTGCTAGCGGGTCAGGGATCATCTATGGCTACACCTTC.

This clonotype was seen a few times. V and J are TRBV5-6 and TRBJ2-1; no firm D call. Germline CDR1 and CDR2: SGHDT and YYEEEE. The CDR3 covers 11 residues. V was pared by 0 bases and J by 9 bases, with 4 bases between. DNA for the CDR3: TGTGCCAGCAGCTTGGAGATTGAGCAGTTCTTC. Translated: CASSLEIEQFF.

The chain carries TRBV5-1 and TRBJ2-5; D may be TRBD2 (6 bases). CDR3 size: 14 residues. CDR1 and CDR2 from the germline V gene are SGHRS and YFSETQ. The V gene lost 0 bases and the J gene lost 9 bases, with 15 bases spanning the gap. The CDR3 DNA is TGCGCCAGCAGCTTGGCTGGCGGGGAAGGGTCCCAGTACTTC. Translated: CASSLAGGEGSQYF.

The chain employs TRBV7-8 and TRBJ2-7; D gene ambiguous. The CDR3 consists of 15 residues. V shed 0 bases and J shed 3 bases, with 12 bases lying between them. Germline CDR1 SGHVS, CDR2 FQNEAQ. The CDR3 DNA reads TGTGCCAGCAGCTTAGCTGGGCTAAGGAACTACGAGCAGTACGTC. Its protein product is CASSLAGLRNYEQYV.